The 25 T cell receptor beta chains below all came from one sample that was sequenced in a study of T-cell memory formation after mild COVID-19 (dated by TCRdb to 2020 to 2022). The library was prepared using 5' RACE. The instrument given in TCRdb is Illumina NovaSeq 6000. TCRdb redid the processing of the public reads, applying fastp at Q25 and MiXCR, and retained in-frame beta chains. Records with the same CDR3 protein are collapsed into one entry carrying the most frequent genes and DNA. The sample table holds about 560,000 distinct CDR3 sequences, of which about 20% were seen once. Around 9.2% of the sample is held by the ten biggest clonotypes. Sequenced: PBMCs or a T cell subset sorted from them (not recorded which). These TCRs come from an adult woman who had mild COVID-19 (a few samples of this study predate the infection). The sample titles of this study are shuffled in the database, so cell type and time point are left out; the donor was told from shared clones.

The CDR3 DNA sequence: TGTGCCAGCAGCAAACAGGGCCTCTATGGCTACACCTTC. It specifies CASSKQGLYGYTF. The rearrangement links TRBV7-3 to TRBJ1-2; D perhaps matches TRBD1 (6 bases). V shed 5 bases and J shed 4 bases, with 11 bases lying between them. The CDR3 runs to 13 residues. The V gene's germline CDR1 is SGHTA and CDR2 FQGTGA.

The chain is built from TRBV7-8 and TRBJ2-5, with 9 bases matching TRBD2. Trimming cost V 2 bases and J 7 bases; bases outside gene matches: 8. The CDR3 runs to 15 residues. The germline CDR1 and CDR2 sequences are SGHVS and FQNEAQ. Here the CDR3 reads CASSLSVGLAGTQYF. The CDR3 nucleotides are TGTGCCAGCAGCTTATCAGTGGGACTAGCTGGGACCCAGTACTTC.

The V and J genes are TRBV5-1 and TRBJ1-4, with TRBD1 as a possible D gene (5 bases). V was pared by 0 bases and J by 12 bases, with 18 bases between. Germline CDR1 and CDR2: SGHRS and YFSETQ. CDR3 length: 15 residues. The CDR3 DNA is TGCGCCAGCAGCTTGGTGGTAGGGCGTGGGGGAGAACTGTTTTTT. Its protein is CASSLVVGRGGELFF.

This chain connects TRBV25-1 to TRBJ2-7; D perhaps matches TRBD1 (6 bases). Germline CDR1 is MGHDK and CDR2 is SYGVNS. The CDR3 sequence is 14 residues long. Trimming removed 5 bases from V and 4 bases from J, with 15 bases in between. CDR3 DNA sequence: TGTGCCAGCAGTAGAACAGGGAATCAGTACGAGCAGTACTTC. Translation gives CASSRTGNQYEQYF.

This clonotype turned up a few times. This chain uses TRBV2 with TRBJ1-2; the match to TRBD1 covers 11 bases. In germline, CDR1 is SNHLY, CDR2 FYNNEI. V gave up 3 bases and J gave up 3 bases; unmatched junction bases: 9. The CDR3 runs 17 residues. CDR3 sequence: CASSDPGQGDVHYGYTF. The DNA for the CDR3 is TGTGCCAGCAGTGACCCGGGACAGGGGGATGTCCACTATGGCTACACCTTC. Looking up the rest from reference TRBV2 and TRBJ1-2 gives the full variable domain: EPEVTQTPSHQVTQMGQEVILRCVPISNHLYFYWYRQILGQKVEFLVSFYNNEISEKSEIFDDQFSVERPDGSNFTLKIRSTKLEDSAMYFCASSDPGQGDVHYGYTFGSGTRLTVV.

This clonotype was seen many times. The chain uses TRBV4-3 and TRBJ2-1; TRBD2 agrees at 8 bases. The CDR3 length is 19 residues. CDR1 and CDR2 from the germline V gene are LGHNA and YSLEER. The ends lost 5 bases at V and 0 bases at J; junction bases unmatched: 15. CDR3 loop: CASSRRSVAGTDSYNEQFF. The CDR3 DNA is TGCGCCAGCAGCAGGCGGTCGGTAGCGGGGACCGACTCCTACAATGAGCAGTTCTTC.

This clonotype has a handful of counts. The V call is TRBV27, the J call TRBJ2-7; D is tentatively TRBD1 or TRBD2 (5 bases each). V was clipped by 2 bases and J by 4 bases, with 12 bases between them. Germline-derived CDR1 and CDR2 are MNHEY and SMNVEV (reference sequence). The CDR3 is made up of 14 amino acids. CDR3 DNA: TGTGCCAGCAGTTTAAGAGGGGTCAGGTACGAGCAGTACTTC. Translation: CASSLRGVRYEQYF.

The CDR3 sequence: CSAKGQVYEQYF. CDR3 DNA: TGCAGTGCAAAGGGACAGGTATACGAGCAGTACTTC. The V gene is TRBV20-1, the J gene TRBJ2-7, with 8 bases fitting TRBD1. Germline V gene lookup returns CDR1 DFQATT and CDR2 SNEGSKA (reference sequence). The V and J ends lost 6 bases and 4 bases, in that order; junction bases with no gene match: 5. The CDR3 is 12 residues long.

This clonotype was found a few times. The chain uses TRBV5-6 and TRBJ1-1, with 7 bases matching TRBD1. CDR1 SGHDT and CDR2 YYEEEE come from the germline V gene. The junction had 12 bases not matched to a gene; V was cut back by 5 bases and J by 11 bases. The CDR3 length is 13 residues. The CDR3 region has the DNA TGTGCCAGCAGTATCGTGTTGGGGGGACAGGCTTTCTTT. Its translation is CASSIVLGGQAFF. The full variable domain, its missing parts supplied by reference TRBV5-6 and TRBJ1-1, is DAGVTQSPTHLIKTRGQQVTLRCSPKSGHDTVSWYQQALGQGPQFIFQYYEEEERQRGNFPDRFSGHQFPNYSSELNVNALLLGDSALYLCASSIVLGGQAFFGQGTRLTVV.

This clonotype was seen only a few times. V is TRBV7-6 and J is TRBJ2-1; D is possibly TRBD1 (5 bases). CDR3 size: 17 residues. Deletions cut 5 bases from V and 7 bases from J, with 24 bases between. Germline assignment: CDR1 SGHVS and CDR2 FNYEAQ. The CDR3 loop is CASSLRALAVPQNEQFF. The CDR3 DNA reads TGTGCCAGCAGCCTCAGGGCGTTGGCCGTCCCACAGAATGAGCAGTTCTTC.

This chain's CDR3 is CAWTVTNTGELFF. The CDR3 DNA follows: TGTGCCTGGACGGTAACGAACACCGGGGAGCTGTTTTTT. The chain employs TRBV30 and TRBJ2-2; no clear D gene. CDR1 is GTSNPN, CDR2 SVGIG, per germline (reference sequence). The CDR3 totals 13 residues. Trimming cost V 4 bases and J 0 bases, with 6 bases left between them.

This rearrangement joins TRBV19 to TRBJ2-2, with D perhaps TRBD1 or TRBD2 (5 bases each). The CDR3 consists of 16 residues. Germline V gene lookup returns CDR1 LNHDA and CDR2 SQIVND (reference sequence). V gave up 5 bases and J gave up 4 bases, with 17 bases separating them. The CDR3 DNA is TGTGCCAGTAGTGTTGTTCAGGGACGCGGCACCGGGGAGCTGTTTTTT. Its translation: CASSVVQGRGTGELFF.

This chain joins TRBV5-1 and TRBJ2-7, with D tentatively TRBD2 (6 bases). Trimming removed 5 bases from V and 3 bases from J, with 12 bases in between. Per the germline V gene, CDR1 is SGHRS and CDR2 is YFSETQ. CDR3 length: 13 residues. Here the CDR3 DNA reads TGCGCCAGCAGTTGGGGGGAGGACTACGAGCAGTACTTC. It codes for CASSWGEDYEQYF.

This clonotype was seen a few times. V is TRBV9 and J is TRBJ1-1, with no clear D. The CDR3 has 14 amino acids. V was cut by 1 base and J by 1 base, with 8 bases left in between. Per germline, CDR1 SGDLS and CDR2 YYNGEE. CDR3 region: CASSVNPANTEAFF. The CDR3 bases are TGTGCCAGCAGCGTAAATCCAGCGAACACTGAAGCTTTCTTT. Complete variable domain (other parts from reference TRBV9 and TRBJ1-1): DSGVTQTPKHLITATGQRVTLRCSPRSGDLSVYWYQQSLDQGLQFLIQYYNGEERAKGNILERFSAQQFPDLHSELNLSSLELGDSALYFCASSVNPANTEAFFGQGTRLTVV.

This clonotype was detected ten times or more. The chain uses TRBV7-8 and TRBJ2-7, with a weak D call TRBD2 (6 bases). CDR1 and CDR2 (germline): SGHVS, FQNEAQ. Trimming pared 0 bases from V and 5 bases from J, leaving 14 bases between. The CDR3 totals 15 residues. CDR3 DNA sequence: TGTGCCAGCAGCTTAGCGCGGGACCGATCCCACGAGCAGTACTTC. It specifies CASSLARDRSHEQYF.

This clonotype has more than one count but fewer than ten. V and J are TRBV20-1 and TRBJ2-7, with 11 bases lining up with TRBD2. CDR1 DFQATT and CDR2 SNEGSKA come from the germline V gene (reference sequence). The CDR3 is 14 amino acids. V shed 3 bases, J shed 3 bases, and the junction held 4 bases outside the gene matches. CDR3 sequence: CSASEGTSGYEQYF. CDR3 in DNA: TGCAGTGCTAGCGAGGGGACTAGCGGCTACGAGCAGTACTTC.

V usage is TRBV7-3 and J usage is TRBJ2-1, with D perhaps given as TRBD1 or TRBD2 (6 bases each). V lost 3 bases to trimming and J lost 7 bases, with 16 bases between them. The germline CDR1 and CDR2 sequences are SGHTA and FQGTGA. The CDR3 is 15 amino acids. As DNA, the CDR3 is TGTGCCAGCAGCTTGGAGGGACATCTCCTGAATGAGCAGTTCTTC. Protein product: CASSLEGHLLNEQFF.

This clonotype was seen many times. V usage is TRBV7-9 and J usage is TRBJ2-7; 8 positions agree with TRBD1. The CDR3 is made up of 14 amino acids. V lost 5 bases to trimming and J lost 6 bases; unmatched junction nucleotides: 9. The germline gives CDR1 SEHNR, CDR2 FQNEAQ (reference sequence). The CDR3 reads CASSPGQGFSEQYF. Here the CDR3 DNA reads TGTGCCAGCAGCCCAGGACAGGGCTTCAGCGAGCAGTACTTC.

This chain connects TRBV27 to TRBJ1-1, with 9 bases aligning to TRBD1. Trimming at V came to 2 bases and at J to 5 bases, leaving 3 bases not matched to a gene. The germline CDR1 and CDR2 sequences are MNHEY and SMNVEV (reference sequence). The CDR3 is 14 amino acids. CDR3 nucleotide sequence: TGTGCCAGCAGTTTAACAGGGGGCGCGACTGAAGCTTTCTTT. It translates to CASSLTGGATEAFF.

This clonotype has only a few counts. This CDR3 reads CASSSRQAPSGEQYF. CDR3 bases: TGTGCCAGCAGCTCCCGCCAGGCCCCTTCAGGGGAGCAGTACTTC. The chain carries TRBV5-5 and TRBJ2-7, with D tentatively TRBD1 (5 bases). The V end was cut by 3 bases, the J end by 7 bases, with 20 bases between. From germline, CDR1 is SGHKS and CDR2 YYEKEE (reference sequence). CDR3 size: 15 residues.

The chain carries TRBV5-1 and TRBJ2-2, with a weak D call TRBD2 (5 bases). CDR1 is SGHRS and CDR2 is YFSETQ in the germline V gene. With 5 bases removed from V and 4 bases from J, the gap between germline ends came to 12 bases. The length of the CDR3 is 14 residues. This CDR3 reads CASRSLAGTGELFF. The CDR3, as DNA: TGCGCCAGCAGATCTCTAGCTGGCACCGGGGAGCTGTTTTTT.

The J gene is TRBJ2-3, the V gene TRBV24-1; the D is unclear. Trimming cost V 3 bases and J 5 bases, with 14 bases left between them. The germline V gene has CDR1 KGHDR and CDR2 SFDVKD. The CDR3 runs to 15 residues. CDR3 in DNA: TGTGCCACCAGTGATCCCAGACCCGCAGGAGATACGCAGTATTTT. Its translation: CATSDPRPAGDTQYF.

The chain uses TRBV5-6 and TRBJ2-1; TRBD1 aligns across 9 bases. The J segment lost 5 bases and the V segment lost 3 bases, leaving 6 bases of the junction unmatched. CDR1 is SGHDT and CDR2 is YYEEEE in the germline V gene. This CDR3 contains 15 residues. The CDR3 DNA sequence: TGTGCCAGCAGCTGGACAGGGGTTCGGGACAATGAGCAGTTCTTC. Translated, it gives CASSWTGVRDNEQFF.

The genes are TRBV12-3 or TRBV12-4 and TRBJ2-1; D possibly corresponds to TRBD2 (7 bases). Between the trimmed V and J ends, which lost 8 bases and 0 bases, there was a span of 14 bases. The CDR3 runs to 15 residues. The CDR3 bases are TGTGCCAGCCGGGGGGCGGGGCGCTCCTACAATGAGCAGTTCTTC. It codes for CASRGAGRSYNEQFF.

The CDR3 sequence is CASSDSMRGVAGANVLTF. The CDR3 coding sequence is TGTGCCAGCAGTGATAGTATGAGGGGAGTGGCTGGGGCCAACGTCCTGACTTTC. V usage is TRBV25-1 and J usage is TRBJ2-6; D is possibly TRBD1 or TRBD2 (5 bases each). Trimming shortened V by 3 bases and J by 2 bases, and 17 bases separated the two germline ends. CDR3 length: 18 amino acids. Per the germline V gene, CDR1 is MGHDK and CDR2 is SYGVNS.